Sequencing of this TCR beta chain was carried out in a study of blood T cells in healthy people across ages. Through a sample-barcoded 5' primer and a J-beta primer mix, a second PCR was run for roughly 6 to 11 cycles. Every molecule of cDNA carried a tag from a template-switch adaptor with 12 random nucleotides. TCRdb fed the 5' RACE reads into MiXCR, producing one record per CDR3 protein. This sample carries 850,000 or so distinct CDR3 sequences, more than 25% of them seen once, and the ten largest clones take roughly a sixth. The germline V and J ends were trimmed by 2 bases and 0 bases, with 10 bases remaining between them. The CDR3 length is 15 residues. In germline, CDR1 is MNHEY, CDR2 SVGAGI. This clonotype was recorded at least ten times.

The J gene is TRBJ1-2, the V gene TRBV6-5; no definite D call. Sequences were obtained from blood. This clonotype was obtained from a woman aged 80 or older in good health. The CDR3 coding sequence is TGTGCCAGCAGTTACACGATCTCAGCTAACTATGGCTACACCTTC. Protein sequence: CASSYTISANYGYTF.